Below are 15 T cell receptor beta chains sequenced from a single sample in a study of neurological immune-mediated disorders. TCRdb fed the 5' RACE reads into MiXCR, producing one record per CDR3 protein. This sample yields roughly 60,000 distinct CDR3 sequences, of which about an eighth are seen a single time; around 1.9% belongs to the top ten. What was sequenced was PBMCs. All receptors come from a man aged 55 to 70 in good health.

This clonotype has a count of ten or more. This rearrangement joins TRBV20-1 to TRBJ1-5, with D uncertain. V was trimmed by 2 bases and J by 0 bases, leaving 8 bases between them. The CDR3 consists of 14 residues. Germline V gene sequence: CDR1 DFQATT, CDR2 SNEGSKA (reference sequence). CDR3 DNA sequence: TGCAGTGCTAGAAGTCCTTATAGCAATCAGCCCCAGCATTTT. Residues: CSARSPYSNQPQHF.

In its sample, this clonotype was seen many times. The chain has TRBV20-1 and TRBJ2-2; either TRBD1 or TRBD2 may fit D (5 bases each). Germline CDR1 is DFQATT and CDR2 is SNEGSKA (reference sequence). The CDR3 spans 17 residues. The V end lost 0 bases, the J end lost 0 bases, and 14 bases lay between the germline ends. The CDR3 coding sequence is TGCAGTGCTAGAGATATACGAGGGGCCACGAACACCGGGGAGCTGTTTTTT. It encodes CSARDIRGATNTGELFF.

This clonotype came up many times. The chain uses TRBV3-1 and TRBJ2-3, with a weak D call TRBD1 (6 bases). The V and J ends lost 0 bases and 3 bases respectively, with 7 bases between them. This CDR3 has 14 residues. Germline CDR1 reads LGHDT; CDR2 reads YNNKEL (reference sequence). The CDR3 loop is CASSQEGATDTQYF. The CDR3 coding sequence is TGTGCCAGCAGCCAAGAGGGGGCGACAGATACGCAGTATTTT.

This clonotype has only a few counts. This chain connects TRBV7-8 to TRBJ2-5, with D unclear. The germline CDR1 and CDR2 sequences are SGHVS and FQNEAQ. This CDR3 comprises 14 residues. Trimming left V 1 base short and J 5 bases short, with 11 bases between. The CDR3 DNA is TGTGCCAGCAGCTTAGATTGGGGTTTGGAGACCCAGTACTTC. Encoded protein: CASSLDWGLETQYF.

This clonotype appeared many times. The rearrangement joins TRBV3-1 to TRBJ1-2; TRBD1 matches 7 bases. Germline assignment: CDR1 LGHDT and CDR2 YNNKEL (reference sequence). V gave up 1 base and J gave up 8 bases; unmatched junction bases: 10. The CDR3 runs 15 residues. The DNA of the CDR3 is TGTGCCAGCAGCCAAGGATCTACAGGGGTAATCGGCTACACCTTC. Translated: CASSQGSTGVIGYTF.

This clonotype has at least ten counts. The chain has TRBV29-1 and TRBJ1-3; D uncertain. Germline V CDR1 and CDR2: SQVTM, ANQGSEA. The V and J ends lost 0 bases and 0 bases respectively, with 9 bases between them. CDR3 size: 15 residues. Here the CDR3 DNA reads TGCAGCGTTGAAGATTTAGGGATCTCTGGAAACACCATATATTTT. Protein: CSVEDLGISGNTIYF.

This clonotype was recorded at least ten times. The rearrangement uses TRBV20-1 and TRBJ1-6; D gene uncertain. CDR3 length: 14 amino acids. Germline assignment: CDR1 DFQATT and CDR2 SNEGSKA (reference sequence). Deletions cut 6 bases from V and 7 bases from J, with 16 bases between. CDR3 residues: CSAPLGWQNSPLHF. The CDR3 DNA reads TGCAGTGCCCCCTTAGGGTGGCAGAATTCACCCCTCCACTTT.

This clonotype was counted ten times or more. CDR3 sequence: CSARDTERNTGELFF. As DNA, the CDR3 is TGCAGTGCTAGAGATACAGAAAGGAACACCGGGGAGCTGTTTTTT. The chain is built from TRBV20-1 and TRBJ2-2; no clear D gene. V shed 0 bases and J shed 1 base, with 9 bases lying between them. Germline CDR1 is DFQATT and CDR2 is SNEGSKA (reference sequence). This CDR3 is built from 15 residues.

The J gene is TRBJ1-5, the V gene TRBV5-1; TRBD1 matches at 9 bases. The CDR3 runs to 16 residues. The trim removed 0 bases at V and 1 base at J, leaving 2 bases unmatched. In germline, CDR1 is SGHRS, CDR2 YFSETQ. In DNA, the CDR3 is TGCGCCAGCAGCTTGGGGGGGACAGGGAGCAATCAGCCCCAGCATTTT. This translates into CASSLGGTGSNQPQHF.

The chain has TRBV19 and TRBJ1-4; 8 nucleotides match TRBD1. Germline V gene data show CDR1 as LNHDA and CDR2 as SQIVND (reference sequence). The CDR3 has 18 amino acids. V lost 4 bases and J lost 3; bases outside the gene matches: 13. CDR3 in DNA: TGTGCCAGTAGTAATGTACGCCAGGGGGCCTTATCTAATGAAAAACTGTTTTTT. Amino acids: CASSNVRQGALSNEKLFF.

This clonotype was detected only a few times. This chain uses TRBV14 with TRBJ2-7; a possible D gene is TRBD2 (5 bases). The CDR3 spans 15 residues. Deletions cut 0 bases from V and 2 bases from J, with 11 bases between. The germline gives CDR1 SGHDN, CDR2 FVKESK. The DNA of the CDR3 is TGTGCCAGCAGCCAAGAGCGGGTTGCGGCCTACGAGCAGTACTTC. Translated, it gives CASSQERVAAYEQYF.

About this clonotype itself: A much more abundant neighbour one base away suggests this may be a read error. The chain is built from TRBV6-5 and TRBJ2-5; D is unclear. CDR3 size: 11 residues. Germline-derived CDR1 and CDR2 are MNHEY and SVGAGI. With 8 bases removed from V and 7 bases from J, the gap between germline ends came to 11 bases. CDR3 loop: CASPIYGTQYF. The CDR3 bases are TGTGCCAGCCCCATATATGGGACCCAGTACTTC.

This chain uses TRBV12-3 or TRBV12-4 with TRBJ2-3, with D possibly TRBD2 on 6 matching bases. The CDR3 covers 14 residues. The V gene lost 4 bases and the J gene lost 4 bases, with 12 bases spanning the gap. CDR3 residues: CASSYGGRSDTQYF. CDR3 in DNA: TGTGCCAGCAGTTACGGGGGACGGTCAGATACGCAGTATTTT.

This clonotype was detected ten times or more. This rearrangement joins TRBV29-1 to TRBJ1-1; D is uncertain. Trimming stripped 5 bases from V and 1 base from J, with 5 bases between. The CDR3 contains 11 residues. Germline CDR1 reads SQVTM; CDR2 reads ANQGSEA. In nucleotides, the CDR3 is TGCAGCGTTCAACAGAACACTGAAGCTTTCTTT. This encodes CSVQQNTEAFF.

This clonotype has a count of ten or more. The genes are TRBV11-2 and TRBJ2-5; 10 nucleotides align to TRBD2. Per the germline V gene, CDR1 is SGHAT and CDR2 is FQNNGV. This CDR3 contains 16 residues. With 4 bases clipped from V and 2 bases from J, the junction kept 7 bases outside the gene matches. CDR3 amino acids: CASSSAGGLGQETQYF. The CDR3 DNA reads TGTGCCAGCAGCTCAGCGGGGGGGCTGGGACAAGAGACCCAGTACTTC.